This T cell receptor beta chain is from a study of STAT5B mutations in CD4+ large granular lymphocyte leukemia (dated by TCRdb to 2021 to 2024). Concerning the study at large: Among healthy controls, the CDR3 'QG' motif was associated with a particular HLA allele. The study compared the TCRbeta repertoires of patients with CD4+ T-cell large granular lymphocyte leukemia against the TCRbeta repertoires of healthy blood donors. Flow cytometry on FACSCanto II or FACSVerse showed that the purified fractions were more than 95% pure among lymphocytes. Broader findings and caveats from the paper: The main leukemic clonotypes were found to be private to each patient, although roughly a quarter of the main leukemic clonotypes were detected at low frequency in the non-leukemic repertoires of other patients. Data were not HLA-matched; higher clonality in CD4+ versus CD8+ T-LGLL could reflect the relatively small sample size. Compared with healthy CD4+ repertoires, CD4-sorted patient repertoires appeared more clonal, and this difference remained even after the putative leukemic clones were removed. Enrichment of TRBV06-family usage was observed among the top patient clones (8/27) relative to healthy controls (2/35).

TCRbeta rearrangements were sequenced from genomic DNA using the immunoSEQ assay at survey resolution. As for the authors' bioinformatics: A lowest detectable productive clonotype frequency of 2.59 x 10-5 was observed in the TCR sequencing data. Only productive TCRbeta rearrangements, meaning sequences that were complete and in-frame, were kept for the analyses. Simpson clonality, calculated in the immunoSEQ Analyzer version 3.0, was used as the measure of sample clonality. Based on frequency, clones were grouped as very rare, small, medium, large (1-20%) or hyperexpanded (>20%). Generation probabilities were estimated with OLGA 1.2.3, V-gene circos plots were generated with VDJtools, specificities were searched for in VDJdb, and CDR3 motifs were identified with GLIPH. This is the immuneACCESS table as TCRdb keeps it, with only in-frame sequences that have V and J called. A part of the clones is gone; compared with another copy, unresolved V genes explain less than half, and the rest is unexplained. That table furnishes V, J and clone size, whereas the DNA furnished D and trimming. This sample lists some 23,000 clones; over 60% were detected once. The ten largest clonotypes hold approximately 0.4% of the sample.

The healthy controls were around 35 blood donors, and the buffy coats of these donors were supplied by the Finnish Red Cross blood service. All TCR-sequenced material derived from peripheral blood: patient blood samples and healthy donor buffy coats. Peripheral blood mononuclear cells were isolated by Ficoll-Hypaque gradient centrifugation. For the healthy controls, CD4+ cells were obtained from buffy coats by magnetic purification. The Gentra Puregene Cell and Tissue kit was used to extract genomic DNA, and a Qubit 2.0 fluorometer was used to measure the amount of genomic DNA. At the junction V is shortened by 1 base and J by 8 bases, with 21 bases in between. Spanning cysteine to phenylalanine, the CDR3 consists of 17 amino acids. CDR3 DNA only is kept here, 51 bases in frame from base 1. CDR1 and CDR2 (MGHRA, YSYEKL) derive from the germline V gene. Note on this clone: The antigen it binds to is not known. No much larger clonotype is one base removed from it; base qualities were not supplied.

Sequencing was done on a sample of CD4+ T cells from blood buffy coats. Recombination joined TRBV4-1 with TRBJ2-1; the D gene cannot be resolved beyond TRBD1 or TRBD2, each matching 5 bases. This receptor was identified in a human donor in good health. Here is the DNA: TGCGCCAGCAGCCAAGGCCCCGCGCAGAGGGACCAGGATGAGCAGTTCTTC. It translates to CASSQGPAQRDQDEQFF.